The 17 T cell receptor beta chains below were found in one sample sequenced in a study of T-cell memory formation after mild COVID-19. A single record per CDR3 protein comes from TCRdb applying MiXCR to the 5' RACE reads. The table has roughly 450,000 distinct CDR3 sequences, 15% to 20% seen once; the top ten hold 9% to 15%. Sequencing was done on a sample of PBMCs or a T cell subset sorted from them (not recorded which). These receptors came from an adult woman who had mild COVID-19 (a few samples of this study predate the infection). Cell type and time point are not known.

In its sample, this clonotype was seen many times. The chain combines TRBV4-2 with TRBJ2-3, with D hard to call. Germline CDR1 LGHNA, CDR2 YNFKEQ. Between the trimmed V and J ends, which lost 3 bases and 0 bases, there was a span of 1 base. The CDR3 contains 12 residues. As DNA, the CDR3 is TGTGCCAGCAGCCAGAGCACAGATACGCAGTATTTT. Protein sequence: CASSQSTDTQYF.

This clonotype was counted between two and nine times. The gene calls are TRBV20-1 and TRBJ2-3; D might be TRBD1 or TRBD2, each matching 7 bases. Germline values: CDR1 DFQATT, CDR2 SNEGSKA (reference sequence). This CDR3 has 17 amino acids. Trimming took off 5 bases at V and 2 bases at J, with 23 bases between the two ends. This CDR3 reads CSALTYYQGDYTDTQYF. For the CDR3, the DNA is TGCAGTGCTCTTACCTATTATCAGGGGGACTACACAGATACGCAGTATTTT.

This clonotype has a single count. J is TRBJ2-2 and V is TRBV5-4; unclear D gene. CDR1 and CDR2 (germline): SGHNT, YYREEE (reference sequence). V was clipped by 0 bases and J by 6 bases, with 15 bases between them. This CDR3 spans 16 amino acids. CDR3 DNA sequence: TGTGCCAGCAGCTTGGCCTTATCTTCATCCCCCGGGGAGCTGTTTTTT. It specifies CASSLALSSSPGELFF.

This clonotype was observed a few times. The chain employs TRBV19 and TRBJ2-1; D perhaps matches TRBD1 (6 bases). Trimming took 3 bases from V and 7 from J, leaving 10 bases between them. Germline V gene data show CDR1 as LNHDA and CDR2 as SQIVND (reference sequence). The CDR3 covers 13 residues. CDR3 sequence reads: CASSILRGNEQFF. CDR3 in DNA: TGTGCCAGTAGTATCCTCAGGGGAAATGAGCAGTTCTTC.

The genes are TRBV6-5 and TRBJ2-7; 10 bases line up with TRBD1. V shed 0 bases, J shed 6 bases, and the junction held 2 bases outside the gene matches. The CDR3 contains 14 residues. The germline CDR1 and CDR2 sequences are MNHEY and SVGAGI. The CDR3 protein is CASSYSDRGSEQYF. CDR3 in DNA: TGTGCCAGCAGTTACTCGGACAGGGGGAGCGAGCAGTACTTC.

This clonotype was detected many times. CDR3 loop: CASSSPTSGGAGVEQFF. The CDR3 region has the DNA TGTGCCAGCAGCTCTCCGACTAGCGGGGGGGCCGGTGTTGAGCAGTTCTTC. The chain couples TRBV9 to TRBJ2-1; 14 nucleotides match TRBD2. The ends lost 4 bases at V and 9 bases at J; junction bases unmatched: 12. CDR3 size: 17 residues. Germline V CDR1 and CDR2: SGDLS, YYNGEE.

V and J are TRBV20-1 and TRBJ2-7; weak D call: TRBD2 (6 bases). Germline CDR1 DFQATT, CDR2 SNEGSKA (reference sequence). This CDR3 is 12 amino acids long. V was cut by 6 bases and J by 0 bases, with 9 bases left in between. The DNA of the CDR3 is TGCAGTGCGGAGGGTTTCTCCTACGAGCAGTACTTC. Translation: CSAEGFSYEQYF.

CDR3 bases: TGTGCCAGCAGCGTAGCCGGGATCCAAAGGGTAAAGACTACGCAGTATTTT. Translation: CASSVAGIQRVKTTQYF. This sequence joins TRBV9 and TRBJ2-3; tentatively, D is TRBD2 (5 bases). The CDR3 extends over 17 amino acids. In germline, CDR1 is SGDLS, CDR2 YYNGEE. The ends were cut back, 0 bases at V and 8 bases at J, with 22 bases in the middle.

The chain is built from TRBV19 and TRBJ2-3; D call uncertain. V gave up 5 bases and J gave up 2 bases, with 14 bases separating them. Germline lookup yields CDR1 LNHDA and CDR2 SQIVND (reference sequence). The CDR3 totals 15 residues. CDR3 nucleotide sequence: TGTGCCAGTAGTCCCCAGCTTTTTGACACAGATACGCAGTATTTT. Translation: CASSPQLFDTDTQYF.

This clonotype was observed a few times. V is TRBV27 and J is TRBJ2-7; the match to TRBD2 covers 9 bases. The V and J ends lost 2 bases and 5 bases, in that order; junction bases with no gene match: 7. The CDR3 sequence is 15 residues long. Germline CDR1 reads MNHEY; CDR2 reads SMNVEV (reference sequence). CDR3 in amino acids: CASSLSSGGPDEQYF. Here the CDR3 DNA reads TGTGCCAGCAGTTTAAGTAGCGGGGGACCCGACGAGCAGTACTTC.

V gene TRBV19 combines with J gene TRBJ2-1; 7 positions match TRBD2. Germline V gene sequence: CDR1 LNHDA, CDR2 SQIVND (reference sequence). Trimming cost V 1 base and J 10 bases; bases outside gene matches: 10. The CDR3 is 15 amino acids. CDR3 loop: CASSIGGGVVAEQFF. The DNA for the CDR3 is TGTGCCAGTAGTATAGGGGGAGGGGTAGTAGCGGAGCAGTTCTTC.

The chain employs TRBV5-5 and TRBJ2-5; no firm D call. Germline V CDR1 and CDR2: SGHKS, YYEKEE (reference sequence). CDR3 length: 16 residues. V was cut by 0 bases and J by 5 bases, with 17 bases left in between. The CDR3 nucleotides read TGTGCCAGCAGCTTGGGTTTGTCAGCATCGTCGGAGACCCAGTACTTC. This codes for CASSLGLSASSETQYF.

This chain joins TRBV12-5 and TRBJ2-6; D not resolved. This CDR3 spans 13 amino acids. V lost 7 bases to trimming and J lost 0 bases, with 4 bases between them. The germline V gene has CDR1 LGHNT and CDR2 FRNRAP. The CDR3 DNA follows: TGTGCTAGTGCAAGCTCTGGGGCCAACGTCCTGACTTTC. Translating gives CASASSGANVLTF.

This clonotype was observed a handful of times. This chain joins TRBV12-3 or TRBV12-4 and TRBJ2-5; the match to TRBD1 covers 8 bases. The CDR3 length is 15 residues. V lost 1 base and J lost 0; bases outside the gene matches: 1. The CDR3 loop is CASSLGTGNQETQYF. The DNA for the CDR3 is TGTGCCAGCAGTTTAGGGACAGGGAACCAAGAGACCCAGTACTTC.

The V and J genes are TRBV24-1 and TRBJ2-1; D may be TRBD2 (6 bases). The germline CDR1 and CDR2 sequences are KGHDR and SFDVKD. Trimming left V 3 bases short and J 4 bases short, with 12 bases between. This CDR3 has 15 amino acids. The CDR3 DNA reads TGTGCCACCAGTGATAGTTTTAGCGGTTACAATGAGCAGTTCTTC. This codes for CATSDSFSGYNEQFF.

CDR3 nucleotide sequence: TGTGCCTGGAGCGGCGGGTATGGGGACCAGCCCCAGCATTTT. It yields the protein CAWSGGYGDQPQHF. The V gene is TRBV30, the J gene TRBJ1-5; D might be TRBD1 (5 bases). V dropped 3 bases and J dropped 7 bases, with 16 bases sitting between them. This CDR3 comprises 14 residues. CDR1 is GTSNPN, CDR2 SVGIG, per germline (reference sequence).

This clonotype was counted only a few times. The chain employs TRBV24-1 and TRBJ1-5; D is uncertain. The germline gives CDR1 KGHDR, CDR2 SFDVKD. CDR3 size: 17 residues. V lost 0 bases and J lost 4, with 15 bases in between. The CDR3 loop reads CATSDLPLQVRNQPQHF. Here the CDR3 DNA reads TGTGCCACCAGTGATTTGCCTCTCCAGGTACGAAATCAGCCCCAGCATTTT.